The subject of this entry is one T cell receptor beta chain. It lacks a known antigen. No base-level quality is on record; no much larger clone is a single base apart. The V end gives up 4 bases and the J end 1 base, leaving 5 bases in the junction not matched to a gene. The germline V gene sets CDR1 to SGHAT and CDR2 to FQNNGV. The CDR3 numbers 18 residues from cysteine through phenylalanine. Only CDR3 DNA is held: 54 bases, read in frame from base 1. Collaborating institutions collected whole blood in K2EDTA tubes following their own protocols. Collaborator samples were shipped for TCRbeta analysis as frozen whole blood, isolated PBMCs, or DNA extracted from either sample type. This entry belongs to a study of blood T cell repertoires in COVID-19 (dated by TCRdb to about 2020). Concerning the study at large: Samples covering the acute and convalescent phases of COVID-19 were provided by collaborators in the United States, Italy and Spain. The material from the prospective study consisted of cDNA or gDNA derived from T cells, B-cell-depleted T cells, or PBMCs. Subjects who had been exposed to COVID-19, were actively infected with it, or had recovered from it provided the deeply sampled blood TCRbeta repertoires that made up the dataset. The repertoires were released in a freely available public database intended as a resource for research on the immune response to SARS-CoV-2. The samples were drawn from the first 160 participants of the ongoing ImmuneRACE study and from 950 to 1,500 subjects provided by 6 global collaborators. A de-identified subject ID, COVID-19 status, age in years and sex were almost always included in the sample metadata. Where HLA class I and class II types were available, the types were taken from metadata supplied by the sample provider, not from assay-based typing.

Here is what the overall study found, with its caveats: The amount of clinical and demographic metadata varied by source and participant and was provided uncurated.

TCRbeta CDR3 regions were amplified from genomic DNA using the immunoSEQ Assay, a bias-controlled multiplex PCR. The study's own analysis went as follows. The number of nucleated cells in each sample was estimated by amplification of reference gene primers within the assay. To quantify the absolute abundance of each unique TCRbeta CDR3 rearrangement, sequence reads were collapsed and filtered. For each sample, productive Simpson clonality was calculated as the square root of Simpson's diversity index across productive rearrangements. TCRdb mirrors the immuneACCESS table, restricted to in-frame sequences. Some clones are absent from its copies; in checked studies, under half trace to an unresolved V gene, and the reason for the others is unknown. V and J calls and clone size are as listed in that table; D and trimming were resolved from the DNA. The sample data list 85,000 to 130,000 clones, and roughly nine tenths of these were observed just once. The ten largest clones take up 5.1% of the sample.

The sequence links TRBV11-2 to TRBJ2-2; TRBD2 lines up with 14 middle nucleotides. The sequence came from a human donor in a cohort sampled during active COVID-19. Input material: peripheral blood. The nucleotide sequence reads TGTGCCAGCAGCTCGACGGGACTAGCGGGAGTGAACACCGGGGAGCTGTTTTTT. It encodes CASSSTGLAGVNTGELFF.